This T cell receptor beta chain originates from a study of T-cell memory formation after mild COVID-19. In the study overall: Most TCR clusters belonged to a single donor.

Findings and caveats of the study: Contracting clones from day 15 to 85 showed balanced CD4/CD8; later expanders favored CD4+. Among contracting clones, CD4+ were mainly CM/EM and CD8+ enriched in EMRA.

This clonotype has at least ten counts. Its specificity is not known. 5'RACE with constant-segment primers yielded barcoded, UMI-tagged TCR alpha and TCR beta cDNA libraries. One entry per CDR3 protein results from TCRdb running MiXCR on the 5' RACE reads. The data show approximately 30,000 distinct CDR3 sequences, 15% to 20% seen once. V was clipped by 8 bases and J by 1 base; unmatched bases: 4. The CDR3 totals 14 residues. The rearrangement uses TRBV12-3 or TRBV12-4 and TRBJ2-3; TRBD1 matches 9 bases. Input material: PBMCs or a T cell subset sorted from them (not recorded which). The TCR sequence derives from an adult who had mild COVID-19 (a few samples of this study predate the infection). Cell type and time point are not known. Here the CDR3 reads CASRRTGGTDTQYF. The CDR3 bases are TGTGCCAGCCGCCGGACAGGGGGCACAGATACGCAGTATTTT.